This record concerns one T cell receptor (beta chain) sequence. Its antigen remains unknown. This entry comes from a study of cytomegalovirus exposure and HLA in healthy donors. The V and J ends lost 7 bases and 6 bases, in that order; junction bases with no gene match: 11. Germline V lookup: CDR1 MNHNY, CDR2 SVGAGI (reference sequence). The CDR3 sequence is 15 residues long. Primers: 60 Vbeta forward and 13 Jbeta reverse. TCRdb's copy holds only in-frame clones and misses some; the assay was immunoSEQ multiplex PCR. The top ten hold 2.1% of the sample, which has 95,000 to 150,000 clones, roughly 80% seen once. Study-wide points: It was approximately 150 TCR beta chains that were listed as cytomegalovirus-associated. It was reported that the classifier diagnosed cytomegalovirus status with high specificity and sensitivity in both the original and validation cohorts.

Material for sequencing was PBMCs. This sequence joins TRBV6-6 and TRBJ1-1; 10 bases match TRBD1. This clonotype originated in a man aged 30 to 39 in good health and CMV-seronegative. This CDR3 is CASIKRDRGGPEAFF. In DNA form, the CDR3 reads TGTGCCAGCATCAAGCGGGACAGGGGCGGTCCTGAAGCTTTCTTT.